Sequencing of this T cell receptor beta chain was carried out in a study of cytomegalovirus exposure and HLA in healthy donors. The CDR3 contains 15 residues. CDR1 and CDR2 (germline): MNHNS, SASEGT. V was clipped by 8 bases and J by 4 bases, with 19 bases between them. PCR used 60 Vbeta primers and 13 Jbeta primers. Libraries were prepared by immunoSEQ multiplex PCR; TCRdb keeps only in-frame clonotypes and omits some of them. The sample contains 50,000 or so clones, 81% of which appear only once. This receptor was obtained from a boy between 10 and 17 years old in good health and CMV-seropositive. The material sequenced was PBMCs. The chain joins TRBV6-1 to TRBJ2-3; D possibly corresponds to TRBD2 (6 bases). CDR3: CASAGTRGHADTQYF. The CDR3 DNA follows: TGTGCCAGCGCTGGGACTCGCGGACATGCAGATACGCAGTATTTT.